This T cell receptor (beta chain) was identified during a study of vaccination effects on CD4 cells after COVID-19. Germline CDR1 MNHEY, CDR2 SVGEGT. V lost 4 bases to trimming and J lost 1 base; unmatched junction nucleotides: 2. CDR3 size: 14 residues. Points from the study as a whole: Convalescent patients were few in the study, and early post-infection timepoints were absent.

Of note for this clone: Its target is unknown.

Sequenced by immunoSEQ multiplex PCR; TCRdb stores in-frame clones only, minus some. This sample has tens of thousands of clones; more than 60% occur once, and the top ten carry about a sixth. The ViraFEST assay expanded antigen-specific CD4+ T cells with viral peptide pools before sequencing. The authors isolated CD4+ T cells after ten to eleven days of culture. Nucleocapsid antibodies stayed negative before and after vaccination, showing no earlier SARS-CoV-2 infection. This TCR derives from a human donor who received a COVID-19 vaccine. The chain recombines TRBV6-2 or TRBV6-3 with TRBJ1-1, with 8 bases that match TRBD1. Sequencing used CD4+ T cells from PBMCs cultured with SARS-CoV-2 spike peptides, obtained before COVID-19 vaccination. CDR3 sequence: CASSSTGANTEAFF. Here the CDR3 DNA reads TGTGCCAGCAGTTCGACAGGGGCGAACACTGAAGCTTTCTTT.